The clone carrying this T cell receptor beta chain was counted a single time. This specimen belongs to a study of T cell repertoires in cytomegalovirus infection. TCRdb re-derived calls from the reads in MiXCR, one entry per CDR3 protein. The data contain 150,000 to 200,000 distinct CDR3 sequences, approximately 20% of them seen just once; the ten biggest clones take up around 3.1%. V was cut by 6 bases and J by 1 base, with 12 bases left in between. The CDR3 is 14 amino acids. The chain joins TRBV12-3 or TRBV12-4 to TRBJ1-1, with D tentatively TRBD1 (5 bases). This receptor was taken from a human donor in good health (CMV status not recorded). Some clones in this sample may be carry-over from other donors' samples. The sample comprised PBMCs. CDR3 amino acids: CASSFTGGNTEAFF. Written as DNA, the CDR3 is TGTGCCAGCAGCTTCACAGGAGGGAACACTGAAGCTTTCTTT.